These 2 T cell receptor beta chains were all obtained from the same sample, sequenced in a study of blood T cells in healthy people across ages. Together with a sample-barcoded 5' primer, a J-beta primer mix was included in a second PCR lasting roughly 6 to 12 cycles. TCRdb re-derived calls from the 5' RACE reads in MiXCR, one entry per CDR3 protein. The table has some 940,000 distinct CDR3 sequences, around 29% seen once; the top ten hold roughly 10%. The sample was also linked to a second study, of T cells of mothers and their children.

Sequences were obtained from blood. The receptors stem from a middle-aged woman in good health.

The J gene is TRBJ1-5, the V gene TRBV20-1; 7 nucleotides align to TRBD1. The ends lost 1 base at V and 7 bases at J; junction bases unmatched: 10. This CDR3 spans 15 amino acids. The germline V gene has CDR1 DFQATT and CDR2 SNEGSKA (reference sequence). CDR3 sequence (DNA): TGCAGTGCTAGAGGGGTGAGAGGGGGCGGGCAGCCCCAGCATTTT. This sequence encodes CSARGVRGGGQPQHF.

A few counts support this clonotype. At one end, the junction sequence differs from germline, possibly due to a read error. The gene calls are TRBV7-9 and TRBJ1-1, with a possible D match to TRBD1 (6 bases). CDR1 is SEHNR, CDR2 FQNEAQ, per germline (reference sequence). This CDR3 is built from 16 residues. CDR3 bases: TGTGTCAGCAATTTTTACTATACTGGGGGGCGAGCTGAAGCTTTCTTT. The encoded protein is CVSNFYYTGGRAEAFF.